This TCR beta chain is from a study of T cell responses to AZD1222 COVID-19 vaccine. In the case of this clone: Its specificity is not known.

Germline V gene lookup returns CDR1 MRHNA and CDR2 SNTAGT. This CDR3 contains 12 residues. Trimming at V came to 4 bases and at J to 7 bases, leaving 2 bases not matched to a gene. Some clones are missing from TCRdb's copy, which holds only in-frame ones; the method was immunoSEQ multiplex PCR. The sample carries about 120,000 clones, around 87% recorded once. General observations from the study: The reported proportion of spike-specific TCRs targeting unmutated variant regions was nearly half.

This clonotype was obtained from an adult in good health. This chain connects TRBV6-4 to TRBJ1-2, with TRBD1 identical over 8 bases. Source: peripheral blood, taken on day 0 of AZD1222 vaccination. This chain's CDR3 is CASSGTGFGYTF. In nucleotides, the CDR3 is TGTGCCAGCAGTGGGACAGGGTTTGGCTACACCTTC.